This TCR beta chain was captured in a study of blood T cell repertoires in COVID-19. Turning to the study itself: The study drew acute and convalescent COVID-19 samples from the United States, Italy and Spain. PBMCs, B-cell-depleted T cells, or T cells provided the cDNA or gDNA that made up the material.

This CDR3 spans 13 amino acids. CDR1 and CDR2 (germline): MNHNY, SVGAGI (reference sequence). With 7 bases removed from V and 2 bases from J, the gap between germline ends came to 10 bases. Original processing methods: Estimated nucleated cell counts came from reference gene primer amplification. Assay used: immunoSEQ multiplex PCR; TCRdb lists only in-frame clones, some missing. V and J calls plus clone size are reproduced from that table; the DNA served to infer D and trimming. The repertoire has around 100,000 clones, about 88% of them found once; the top ten carry around 3%. The chain has TRBV6-6 and TRBJ2-3; no clear D. The receptor was isolated from a man aged 50 or older with active or convalescent COVID-19. Sequencing was done on a sample of peripheral blood. The CDR3 loop reads CASTPSHTDTQYF. In nucleotides, the CDR3 is TGTGCCAGCACCCCATCCCACACAGATACGCAGTATTTT.